Each of the 9 T cell receptor beta chains below was sequenced from the same sample in a study of cytomegalovirus exposure and HLA in healthy donors. The study ran its PCR with 60 Vbeta and 13 Jbeta primers. Repertoires were generated with immunoSEQ multiplex PCR, while TCRdb's copy carries only in-frame clones and drops some. The table records hundreds of thousands of clones, 70% to 85% of them present only once. Sequenced: PBMCs. The receptors come from a woman between 35 and 50 years old in good health and CMV-seronegative.

The rearrangement links TRBV7-2 to TRBJ2-2, with TRBD1 matching over 7 bases. The CDR3 sequence is 18 residues long. The germline V gene encodes CDR1 SGHTA and CDR2 FQGNSA. Unmatched junction bases numbered 10, after V lost 1 base and J lost 2 bases. The CDR3 sequence is CASSLVPTGVLNTGELFF. CDR3 coding DNA: TGTGCCAGCAGCTTAGTCCCAACAGGGGTCCTTAACACCGGGGAGCTGTTTTTT.

The rearrangement uses TRBV10-3 and TRBJ1-2; tentatively, D is TRBD1 (5 bases). This CDR3 has 15 amino acids. V shed 2 bases and J shed 1 base, with 11 bases lying between them. Germline lookup yields CDR1 ENHRY and CDR2 SYGVKD. The CDR3 protein is CAISEGAQSNYGYTF. The CDR3 bases are TGTGCCATCAGTGAGGGGGCTCAAAGTAACTATGGCTACACCTTC.

The chain has TRBV16 and TRBJ1-2, with D uncertain. V dropped 0 bases and J dropped 5 bases, with 7 bases sitting between them. Germline CDR1 KGHSY, CDR2 FQNENV. This CDR3 contains 13 residues. The CDR3 here is CASSQSPGYGYTF. For the CDR3, the DNA is TGTGCCAGCAGCCAATCGCCAGGATATGGCTACACCTTC.

V usage is TRBV6-1 and J usage is TRBJ1-2, with D unresolved. Trimming took 0 bases from V and 8 from J, leaving 10 bases between them. The CDR3 length is 13 residues. In germline, CDR1 is MNHNS, CDR2 SASEGT. The CDR3 is CASSEATARGYTF. Written as DNA, the CDR3 is TGTGCCAGCAGTGAAGCCACTGCGCGAGGCTACACCTTC.

This clone was counted only a few times. The gene calls are TRBV2 and TRBJ1-1; 8 positions match TRBD1. This CDR3 contains 13 residues. Germline CDR1 SNHLY, CDR2 FYNNEI. After removal of 4 bases from V and 8 bases from J, the junction contained 6 bases not matched to a gene. The CDR3 protein is CASSGYRGWEAFF. CDR3 bases: TGTGCCAGCAGTGGCTACAGGGGGTGGGAAGCTTTCTTT. Looking up the rest from reference TRBV2 and TRBJ1-1 gives the full variable domain: EPEVTQTPSHQVTQMGQEVILRCVPISNHLYFYWYRQILGQKVEFLVSFYNNEISEKSEIFDDQFSVERPDGSNFTLKIRSTKLEDSAMYFCASSGYRGWEAFFGQGTRLTVV.

The V gene is TRBV5-1, the J gene TRBJ2-5; weak D call: TRBD1 (6 bases). V shed 0 bases and J shed 1 base, with 16 bases lying between them. There are 17 residues in the CDR3. In germline, CDR1 is SGHRS, CDR2 YFSETQ. CDR3 loop: CASSLGVGQTFQETQYF. DNA for the CDR3: TGCGCCAGCAGCTTGGGGGTCGGACAGACCTTCCAAGAGACCCAGTACTTC.

The chain joins TRBV28 to TRBJ1-6; 8 nucleotides match TRBD1. Germline CDR1 and CDR2: MDHEN and SYDVKM. This CDR3 is built from 15 residues. Trimming cost V 7 bases and J 11 bases; bases outside gene matches: 13. CDR3 sequence reads: CASKSGQGQSAPLHF. The CDR3, as DNA: TGTGCCAGCAAGTCCGGACAGGGCCAATCTGCACCCCTCCACTTT.

The rearrangement uses TRBV28 and TRBJ2-7; D is perhaps TRBD2 (7 bases). CDR3 size: 16 residues. Germline CDR1 MDHEN, CDR2 SYDVKM. V shed 6 bases and J shed 0 bases, with 18 bases lying between them. CDR3 residues: CASSWGGAASSYEQYF. The CDR3 region has the DNA TGTGCCAGCAGCTGGGGGGGGGCCGCTAGCTCCTACGAGCAGTACTTC.

This chain uses TRBV6-5 with TRBJ2-3; 8 bases fit TRBD1. Germline V gives CDR1 MNHEY, CDR2 SVGAGI. CDR3 size: 14 residues. V dropped 6 bases and J dropped 3; count of bases not matched to a gene: 5. The DNA of the CDR3 is TGTGCCAGCAGGACAGGGGAGAGGACAGATACGCAGTATTTT. As protein: CASRTGERTDTQYF.